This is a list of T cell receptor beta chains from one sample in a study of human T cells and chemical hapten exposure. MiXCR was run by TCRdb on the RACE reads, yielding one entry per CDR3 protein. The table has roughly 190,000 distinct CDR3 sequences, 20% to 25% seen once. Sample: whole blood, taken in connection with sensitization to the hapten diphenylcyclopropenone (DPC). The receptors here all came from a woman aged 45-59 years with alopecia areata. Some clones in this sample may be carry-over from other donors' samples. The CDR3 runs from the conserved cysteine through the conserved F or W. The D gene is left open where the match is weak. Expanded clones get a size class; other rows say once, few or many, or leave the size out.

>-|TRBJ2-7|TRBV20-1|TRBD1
CSAARQGVSYEQYF
TGCAGTGCCGCCCGCCAGGGGGTAAGCTACGAGCAGTACTTC
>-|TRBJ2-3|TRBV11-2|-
CASSLDLTTDTQYF
TGTGCCAGCAGCTTAGACCTCACCACAGATACGCAGTATTTT
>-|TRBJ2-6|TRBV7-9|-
CASSLGLLGWTGANVLTF
TGTGCCAGCAGCTTAGGACTCCTCGGCTGGACTGGGGCCAACGTCCTGACTTTC
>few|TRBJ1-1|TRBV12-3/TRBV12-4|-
CAILTVDRPVFF
TGTGCCATTCTTACAGTGGACCGCCCTGTTTTCTTT
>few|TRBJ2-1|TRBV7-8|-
CASTTRLTAYNEQFF
TGTGCCAGCACCACTCGACTGACCGCCTACAATGAGCAGTTCTTC
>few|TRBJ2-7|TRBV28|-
CASSSRYEQYF
TGTGCCAGCAGTTCGCGGTACGAGCAGTACTTC
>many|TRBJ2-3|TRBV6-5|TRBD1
CASSSDGTEATDTQYF
TGTGCCAGCAGTTCCGACGGGACAGAGGCAACAGATACGCAGTATTTT
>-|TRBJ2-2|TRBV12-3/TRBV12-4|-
CTSSFLSGELFF
TGTACCAGCAGTTTCCTTTCTGGGGAGCTGTTTTTT
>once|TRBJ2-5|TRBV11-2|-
CASGFGETQYF
TGTGCCAGCGGCTTTGGTGAGACCCAGTACTTC
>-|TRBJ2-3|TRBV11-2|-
CASSTMRGGDTDTQYF
TGTGCCAGCAGCACCATGCGGGGAGGAGACACAGATACGCAGTATTTT
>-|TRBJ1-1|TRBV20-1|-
CSAGGATEAFF
TGCAGTGCTGGGGGGGCCACTGAAGCTTTCTTT
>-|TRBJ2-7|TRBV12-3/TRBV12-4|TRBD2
CASRIAGVRYEQYF
TGTGCCAGCAGGATAGCGGGAGTGCGCTACGAGCAGTACTTC
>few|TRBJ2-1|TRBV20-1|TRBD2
CSATSGTSGRRDLYNEQFF
TGCAGTGCTACCTCCGGGACTAGCGGGAGGAGGGACCTTTACAATGAGCAGTTCTTC
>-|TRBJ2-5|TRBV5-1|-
CASSLRGTGRQETQYF
TGCGCCAGCAGCTTACGTGGAACAGGGCGCCAAGAGACCCAGTACTTC
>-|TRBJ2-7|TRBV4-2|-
CASSQDLRSYEQYF
TGTGCCAGCAGCCAAGATCTACGGTCCTACGAGCAGTACTTC
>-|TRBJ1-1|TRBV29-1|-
CSVELQATEAFF
TGCAGCGTTGAACTTCAGGCAACTGAAGCTTTCTTT
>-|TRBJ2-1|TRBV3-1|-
CASSQTDNEQFF
TGTGCCAGCAGTCAGACGGACAATGAGCAGTTCTTC
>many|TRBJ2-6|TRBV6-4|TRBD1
CASSATGVGANVLTF
TGTGCCAGCAGTGCAACAGGGGTCGGGGCCAACGTCCTGACTTTC
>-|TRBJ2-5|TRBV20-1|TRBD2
CSAQKGGRLHQETQYF
TGCAGTGCTCAGAAGGGAGGGCGACTACACCAAGAGACCCAGTACTTC
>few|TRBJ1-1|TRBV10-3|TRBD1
CAISGDRGAEAFF
TGTGCCATCAGTGGGGACAGGGGCGCTGAAGCTTTCTTT
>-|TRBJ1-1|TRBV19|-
CASSITTDTEAFF
TGTGCCAGTAGTATTACCACAGACACTGAAGCTTTCTTT
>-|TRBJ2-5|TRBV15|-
CATSRGDILQETQYF
TGTGCCACCAGCAGAGGGGACATTCTACAAGAGACCCAGTACTTC
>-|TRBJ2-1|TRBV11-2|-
CASSSGRDEQFF
TGTGCCAGCAGCTCAGGTCGGGATGAGCAGTTCTTC
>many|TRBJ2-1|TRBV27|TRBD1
CASSLSGTGKDEQFF
TGTGCCAGCAGTTTATCTGGGACAGGGAAGGATGAGCAGTTCTTC
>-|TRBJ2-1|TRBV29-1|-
CSGLWWNEQFF
TGCAGCGGGCTTTGGTGGAATGAGCAGTTCTTC
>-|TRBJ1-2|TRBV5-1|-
CASRPTTGSGYTF
TGCGCCAGCAGGCCAACTACAGGGTCTGGCTACACCTTC
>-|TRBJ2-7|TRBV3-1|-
CASSQGLQVTYEQYF
TGTGCCAGCAGCCAAGGACTGCAAGTGACCTACGAGCAGTACTTC
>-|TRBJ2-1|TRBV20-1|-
CSAVVGRGSSYNEQFF
TGCAGTGCTGTAGTGGGGCGTGGGAGCTCCTACAATGAGCAGTTCTTC
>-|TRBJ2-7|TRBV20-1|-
CSARVAVGTYEQYF
TGCAGTGCTAGAGTAGCGGTTGGAACCTACGAGCAGTACTTC
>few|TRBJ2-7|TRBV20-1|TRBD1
CSAKIGTGLYEQYF
TGCAGTGCTAAAATAGGGACAGGGCTCTACGAGCAGTACTTC
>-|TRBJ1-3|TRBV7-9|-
CASSFDGYSGNTIYF
TGTGCCAGCAGCTTCGACGGCTACTCTGGAAACACCATATATTTT
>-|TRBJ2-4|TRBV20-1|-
CSARREAGLAKNIQYF
TGCAGTGCTAGGCGAGAGGCCGGCCTAGCCAAAAACATTCAGTACTTC
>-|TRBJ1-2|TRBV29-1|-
CSVTANYGYTF
TGCAGCGTTACAGCAAACTATGGCTACACCTTC
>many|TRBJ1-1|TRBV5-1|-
CASSFGRGSEAFF
TGCGCCAGCAGCTTTGGGCGAGGGTCTGAAGCTTTCTTT
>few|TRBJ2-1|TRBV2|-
CASKDGEVDEQFF
TGTGCCAGCAAGGATGGTGAAGTCGATGAGCAGTTCTTC
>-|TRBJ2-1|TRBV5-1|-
CASSLEDSNEQFF
TGCGCCAGCAGCTTGGAGGACAGCAATGAGCAGTTCTTC
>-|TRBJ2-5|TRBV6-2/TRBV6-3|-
CASSAGNLGSETQYF
TGTGCCAGCAGTGCCGGTAACCTAGGGTCGGAGACCCAGTACTTC
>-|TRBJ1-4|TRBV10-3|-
CATARGSEKLFF
TGTGCCACCGCCCGGGGTAGTGAAAAACTGTTTTTT
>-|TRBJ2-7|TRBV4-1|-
CASSQGTRGSYEQYF
TGCGCCAGCAGCCAAGGGACCCGGGGGAGTTACGAGCAGTACTTC
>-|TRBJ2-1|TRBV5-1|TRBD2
CASSGAGTSAREQFF
TGCGCCAGCAGCGGGGCCGGGACTAGCGCTCGGGAGCAGTTCTTC
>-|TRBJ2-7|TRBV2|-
CASRTAGRSYEQYF
TGTGCCAGCAGGACAGCAGGGCGGAGCTACGAGCAGTACTTC